This T cell receptor (beta chain) was captured by sequencing in a study of blood T cell repertoires in COVID-19. The data were produced by immunoSEQ multiplex PCR, yet TCRdb's version contains in-frame clones alone and is incomplete. The repertoire holds about 180,000 clones, with approximately 86% as singletons. CDR1 is MNHNS and CDR2 is SASEGT in the germline V gene. The V end lost 2 bases, the J end lost 7 bases, and 14 bases lay between the germline ends. This CDR3 comprises 15 residues. The sequence derives from a woman of 80 years or more with acute or convalescent COVID-19. V usage is TRBV6-1 and J usage is TRBJ2-2, with D perhaps TRBD2 (6 bases). Input material: peripheral blood. CDR3 nucleotide sequence: TGTGCCAGCAGTGAAAGTTTGACTAGTGACGGGGAGCTGTTTTTT. It codes for CASSESLTSDGELFF.